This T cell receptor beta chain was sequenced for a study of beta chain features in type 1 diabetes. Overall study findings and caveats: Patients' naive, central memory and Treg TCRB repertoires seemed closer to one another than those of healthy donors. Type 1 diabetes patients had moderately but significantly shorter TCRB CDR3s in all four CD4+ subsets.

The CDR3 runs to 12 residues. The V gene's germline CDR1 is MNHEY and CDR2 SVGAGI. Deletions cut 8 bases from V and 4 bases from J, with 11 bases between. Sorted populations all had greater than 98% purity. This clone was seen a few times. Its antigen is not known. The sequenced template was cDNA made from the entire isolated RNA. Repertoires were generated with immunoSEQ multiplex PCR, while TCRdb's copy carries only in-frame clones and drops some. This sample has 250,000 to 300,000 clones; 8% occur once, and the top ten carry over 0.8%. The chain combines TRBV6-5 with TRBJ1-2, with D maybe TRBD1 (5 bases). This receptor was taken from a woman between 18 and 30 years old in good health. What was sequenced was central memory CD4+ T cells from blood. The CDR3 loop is CASLGTGYGYTF. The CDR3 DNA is TGTGCCAGCCTGGGGACCGGCTATGGCTACACCTTC.